The present T cell receptor (beta chain) was sequenced within a study of blood T cell repertoires in COVID-19. On the study more broadly: From T cells, B-cell-depleted T cells, or PBMCs came the material, which was cDNA or gDNA.

The germline V and J ends were trimmed by 5 bases and 1 base, with 12 bases remaining between them. The CDR3 spans 14 residues. The germline V gene encodes CDR1 SGHAT and CDR2 FQNNGV. Under the authors' procedure: Estimated nucleated cell counts came from reference gene primer amplification. Measured with immunoSEQ multiplex PCR; TCRdb has only the in-frame clones, and not every one. V and J calls and clone size are given by that table; D and trimming were obtained from the DNA. The sample lists roughly 670,000 clones, around 89% occurring once. This sequence was found in a woman younger than 35 with acute or convalescent COVID-19. Material: peripheral blood. This rearrangement joins TRBV11-2 to TRBJ2-7, with unresolved D. CDR3 coding DNA: TGTGCCAGCAGCCGTACGCGGAGTTCCTACGAGCAGTACTTC. Amino acid sequence: CASSRTRSSYEQYF. The variable domain in full, with the rest retrieved from reference TRBV11-2 and TRBJ2-7, is EAGVAQSPRYKIIEKRQSVAFWCNPISGHATLYWYQQILGQGPKLLIQFQNNGVVDDSQLPKDRFSAERLKGVDSTLKIQPAKLEDSAVYLCASSRTRSSYEQYFGPGTRLTVT.